These 9 T cell receptor beta chains originate from one sample sequenced in a study of cytomegalovirus exposure and HLA in healthy donors. In the PCR, 60 Vbeta and 13 Jbeta primers were used. Produced via immunoSEQ multiplex PCR; TCRdb's table is partial and in-frame only. Here the sample spans some 150,000 clones, 76% being singletons. Sequences were obtained from PBMCs. The receptors come from a woman aged 35 to 49 in good health and CMV-seronegative.

The chain couples TRBV19 to TRBJ1-5; possibly TRBD1 for D (6 bases). This CDR3 comprises 17 residues. The germline CDR1 and CDR2 sequences are LNHDA and SQIVND (reference sequence). V lost 9 bases, J lost 0 bases, and 21 bases lay in between. CDR3 residues: CASGSVGQPYSNQPQHF. Written as DNA, the CDR3 is TGTGCCAGCGGGTCGGTCGGACAGCCATATAGCAATCAGCCCCAGCATTTT.

The rearrangement uses TRBV29-1 and TRBJ2-7, with TRBD1 as a possible D gene (6 bases). From germline, CDR1 is SQVTM and CDR2 ANQGSEA. Trimming removed 8 bases from V and 3 bases from J, with 23 bases in between. The CDR3 has 15 amino acids. The chain's CDR3 is CSFSQGSGSIYEQYF. For the CDR3, the DNA is TGCAGCTTTAGTCAGGGGTCAGGCTCCATCTACGAGCAGTACTTC.

This clone came up a few times. This chain links TRBV6-1 with TRBJ2-7, with D tentatively TRBD1 (5 bases). The length of the CDR3 is 14 residues. Germline-derived CDR1 and CDR2 are MNHNS and SASEGT. Trimming pared 2 bases from V and 2 bases from J, leaving 10 bases between. The CDR3 DNA reads as TGTGCCAGCAGTGAACGGCAGGGCCCCTACGAGCAGTACTTC. Encoded protein: CASSERQGPYEQYF.

This clone showed up just once. This chain joins TRBV28 and TRBJ2-5; unclear D gene. The assigned J gene may be wrong: the sequence end matches TRBJ2-7 better. Germline CDR1 MDHEN, CDR2 SYDVKM. The CDR3 extends over 14 amino acids. The CDR3 nucleotides are TGTGCCAGCAGTTTACTTCCCCGTCCCTACGAGCAGTACTTC. Translation gives CASSLLPRPYEQYF.

The chain links TRBV10-3 to TRBJ2-1; 9 bases fit TRBD2. J lost 2 bases, V lost 8 bases, and 4 bases had no gene match. The CDR3 contains 14 residues. Germline CDR1 is ENHRY and CDR2 is SYGVKD. In DNA, the CDR3 is TGTGCCATCGTGCGGACTAGCGCCTACAATGAGCAGTTCTTC. It yields the protein CAIVRTSAYNEQFF.

The genes are TRBV5-1 and TRBJ1-1; 8 bases line up with TRBD1. Germline V CDR1 and CDR2: SGHRS, YFSETQ. The V gene end was trimmed by 3 bases and the J gene end by 0 bases; junction bases not matched to a gene: 7. The CDR3 sequence is 16 residues long. The CDR3 loop is CASSWTGLGVNTEAFF. CDR3 sequence (DNA): TGCGCCAGCAGCTGGACAGGGCTCGGCGTGAACACTGAAGCTTTCTTT.

For this clone: Germline and junction disagree at one end, which may indicate a read error. The J gene is TRBJ2-3, the V gene TRBV7-9; D perhaps matches TRBD1 (6 bases). Per germline, CDR1 SEHNR and CDR2 FQNEAQ (reference sequence). There are 16 residues in the CDR3. The CDR3 reads CSSSLMGRGFSDTQYF. DNA of the CDR3: TGTTCCAGCAGCTTAATGGGCAGGGGTTTTTCAGATACGCAGTATTTT.

This clone came up a few times. The gene calls are TRBV30 and TRBJ1-5; unclear D gene. Germline V lookup: CDR1 GTSNPN, CDR2 SVGIG (reference sequence). V dropped 2 bases and J dropped 5 bases, with 13 bases sitting between them. The CDR3 sequence is 14 residues long. CDR3 DNA sequence: TGTGCCTGGAGTCGAAGAGGTGGAGATCAGCCCCAGCATTTT. Translated: CAWSRRGGDQPQHF.

The gene calls are TRBV6-5 and TRBJ1-1, with no clear D. The CDR3 loop spans 13 amino acids. The V end was cut by 6 bases, the J end by 0 bases, with 8 bases between. Germline loops: CDR1 MNHEY, CDR2 SVGAGI. This CDR3 is CASRPHMNTEAFF. The CDR3 DNA reads as TGTGCCAGCAGACCTCACATGAACACTGAAGCTTTCTTT.